The 23 T cell receptor beta chains below all came from one sample that was sequenced in a study of shared clonotypes between healthy human individuals. TCRdb keeps only in-frame clones here, not all; method: immunoSEQ multiplex PCR. In the table there are a few million clones, about nine tenths of which are singletons. The sequencing sample was made of naive CD4+ T cells from PBMCs. Subset given: CD45RA+ positively selected. Every receptor here comes from a man aged 18-30 years in good health. Some clones in this sample may be carry-over from other donors' samples.

The rearrangement links TRBV7-9 to TRBJ2-2, with unresolved D. V lost 4 bases and J 8 bases, leaving 11 bases between the germline ends. The CDR3 contains 13 residues. Germline V lookup: CDR1 SEHNR, CDR2 FQNEAQ (reference sequence). The CDR3 sequence is CASSSFPGGELFF. The CDR3 DNA reads as TGTGCCAGCAGCTCCTTCCCTGGGGGGGAGCTGTTTTTT.

The chain has TRBV5-1 and TRBJ1-1; 8 nucleotides match TRBD1. J gave up 1 base and V 2 bases, and 4 bases lay outside the gene matches. Germline-derived CDR1 and CDR2 are SGHRS and YFSETQ. The CDR3 has 15 amino acids. In nucleotides, the CDR3 is TGCGCCAGCAGCTTAAGGGACAGGCGGAACACTGAAGCTTTCTTT. The encoded protein is CASSLRDRRNTEAFF. The complete variable domain, with remaining parts taken from reference TRBV5-1 and TRBJ1-1, reads KAGVTQTPRYLIKTRGQQVTLSCSPISGHRSVSWYQQTPGQGLQFLFEYFSETQRNKGNFPGRFSGRQFSNSRSEMNVSTLELGDSALYLCASSLRDRRNTEAFFGQGTRLTVV.

Regarding this clone: Other DNA sequences in the same sample also yield this CDR3. The chain couples TRBV5-1 to TRBJ1-1; 7 nucleotides match TRBD1. Trimming took 0 bases from V and 1 from J; bases not matched to a gene: 3. The CDR3 spans 15 residues. Germline lookup yields CDR1 SGHRS and CDR2 YFSETQ. The CDR3 sequence: CASSLGGTANTEAFF. CDR3 DNA sequence: TGCGCCAGCAGCTTGGGCGGGACAGCGAACACTGAAGCTTTCTTT.

A remark on this clone: Other DNA sequences in the same sample also yield this CDR3. This chain links TRBV15 with TRBJ2-7; 10 positions agree with TRBD1. Germline trimming cut 0 bases from V and 3 bases from J; bases unmatched to any gene: 5. Germline V CDR1 and CDR2: LNHNV, YYDKDF (reference sequence). CDR3 size: 16 residues. DNA for the CDR3: TGTGCCACCAGCAGAGATCTGGGACAGGGGAGCTACGAGCAGTACTTC. Residues: CATSRDLGQGSYEQYF. The full variable domain, rest sourced from reference TRBV15 and TRBJ2-7, is DAMVIQNPRYQVTQFGKPVTLSCSQTLNHNVMYWYQQKSSQAPKLLFHYYDKDFNNEADTPDNFQSRRPNTSFCFLDIRSPGLGDTAMYLCATSRDLGQGSYEQYFGPGTRLTVT.

Comment on this clone: Other DNA sequences in the same sample also yield this CDR3. The chain joins TRBV5-1 to TRBJ1-1; D remains ambiguous. The CDR3 covers 14 residues. Germline values: CDR1 SGHRS, CDR2 YFSETQ. The V end was cut by 2 bases, the J end by 1 base, with 9 bases between. CDR3 in DNA: TGCGCCAGCAGCTTAGATCGAGCGAACACTGAAGCTTTCTTT. It yields the protein CASSLDRANTEAFF.

This chain links TRBV30 with TRBJ2-2; 8 nucleotides match TRBD2. The trim removed 3 bases at V and 5 bases at J, leaving 5 bases unmatched. This CDR3 contains 14 residues. Germline V gene data show CDR1 as GTSNPN and CDR2 as SVGIG (reference sequence). This CDR3 is CAWRFLAGTGELFF. CDR3 sequence (DNA): TGTGCCTGGAGGTTCCTAGCGGGTACCGGGGAGCTGTTTTTT.

This chain links TRBV9 with TRBJ2-5; 8 nucleotides agree with TRBD1. The germline CDR1 and CDR2 sequences are SGDLS and YYNGEE. CDR3 length: 15 residues. Trimming removed 0 bases from V and 5 bases from J; junction bases left unmatched: 6. CDR3 bases: TGTGCCAGCAGCGTAGGAATTCCAGGGGGCGAGACCCAGTACTTC. Translating it yields CASSVGIPGGETQYF.

V and J are TRBV7-2 and TRBJ2-1; 8 bases agree with TRBD2. This CDR3 spans 15 amino acids. Germline CDR1 and CDR2: SGHTA and FQGNSA. Trimming at V came to 3 bases and at J to 8 bases, leaving 9 bases not matched to a gene. The CDR3 reads CASSFRSGSVDEQFF. The CDR3 DNA reads TGTGCCAGCAGCTTTCGGAGCGGGAGTGTTGATGAGCAGTTCTTC. Combining the CDR3 with reference TRBV7-2 and TRBJ2-1 gives the whole variable domain GAGVSQSPSNKVTEKGKDVELRCDPISGHTALYWYRQSLGQGLEFLIYFQGNSAPDKSGLPSDRFSAERTGGSVSTLTIQRTQQEDSAVYLCASSFRSGSVDEQFFGPGTRLTVL.

V gene TRBV7-6 combines with J gene TRBJ2-5, with 9 bases aligning to TRBD2. V shed 0 bases, J shed 5 bases, and the junction held 16 bases outside the gene matches. Germline V gene sequence: CDR1 SGHVS, CDR2 FNYEAQ. The CDR3 runs 19 residues. The CDR3 here is CASSLARSSGTREVETQYF. The CDR3 region has the DNA TGTGCCAGCAGCTTAGCGCGGTCTAGCGGGACCCGGGAGGTGGAGACCCAGTACTTC.

The chain combines TRBV6-1 with TRBJ2-7; no definite D call. The V gene lost 6 bases and the J gene lost 2 bases, with 5 bases spanning the gap. Germline V gene data show CDR1 as MNHNS and CDR2 as SASEGT. This CDR3 contains 11 residues. The CDR3 here is CASRDAYEQYF. DNA of the CDR3: TGTGCCAGCAGGGATGCCTACGAGCAGTACTTC.

CDR3 residues: CASSFSSPGANVLTF. Here the CDR3 DNA reads TGTGCCAGCAGTTTCAGCAGCCCCGGGGCCAACGTCCTGACTTTC. This chain joins TRBV28 and TRBJ2-6; D not resolved. With 3 bases removed from V and 4 bases from J, the gap between germline ends came to 10 bases. The CDR3 loop spans 15 amino acids. The germline CDR1 and CDR2 sequences are MDHEN and SYDVKM.

The chain employs TRBV6-4 and TRBJ1-3; D remains ambiguous. The ends were cut back, 10 bases at V and 4 bases at J, with 14 bases in the middle. Germline V gene lookup returns CDR1 MRHNA and CDR2 SNTAGT. The CDR3 has 13 residues. The CDR3 sequence: CANAPVGGNTIYF. CDR3 DNA sequence: TGTGCCAACGCCCCAGTGGGCGGAAACACCATATATTTT.

This chain joins TRBV6-5 and TRBJ2-2, with D perhaps TRBD2 (6 bases). V lost 6 bases to trimming and J lost 0 bases, with 11 bases between them. CDR1 and CDR2 (germline): MNHEY, SVGAGI. The CDR3 runs to 15 residues. The CDR3 sequence: CASRMRGTNTGELFF. The DNA for the CDR3 is TGTGCCAGCAGGATGCGGGGAACGAACACCGGGGAGCTGTTTTTT.

V and J are TRBV6-4 and TRBJ2-1, with 8 positions matching TRBD2. V was pared by 5 bases and J by 7 bases, with 7 bases of the junction left unmatched. This CDR3 contains 14 residues. CDR1 MRHNA and CDR2 SNTAGT come from the germline V gene. The CDR3 sequence is CASSPGTSRNEQFF. Here the CDR3 DNA reads TGTGCCAGCAGTCCTGGGACTAGTAGGAATGAGCAGTTCTTC.

The genes are TRBV7-9 and TRBJ1-4, with D unresolved. CDR1 and CDR2 from the germline V gene are SEHNR and FQNEAQ (reference sequence). The CDR3 sequence is 15 residues long. Trimming took off 5 bases at V and 8 bases at J, with 18 bases between the two ends. CDR3 nucleotide sequence: TGTGCCAGCAGCCAGCAAGAGGGTCACGGAGAAAAACTGTTTTTT. Amino acids: CASSQQEGHGEKLFF.

The rearrangement uses TRBV10-3 and TRBJ2-3; perhaps TRBD2 as D (6 bases). Trimming stripped 5 bases from V and 5 bases from J, with 14 bases between. The CDR3 has 14 residues. Germline V CDR1 and CDR2: ENHRY, SYGVKD. The CDR3 DNA sequence: TGTGCCATCAGTCCGGCCCACGGGGGAGATACGCAGTATTTT. It codes for CAISPAHGGDTQYF.

This chain joins TRBV6-5 and TRBJ2-1; TRBD2 matches 13 bases. Germline loops: CDR1 MNHEY, CDR2 SVGAGI. V shed 6 bases, J shed 5 bases, and the junction held 4 bases outside the gene matches. The CDR3 length is 15 residues. CDR3 coding DNA: TGTGCCAGCAGGACGGGACTAGCGGGACACAATGAGCAGTTCTTC. Protein: CASRTGLAGHNEQFF.

The chain couples TRBV5-6 to TRBJ2-7, with no clear D. The V and J ends lost 0 bases and 2 bases respectively, with 12 bases between them. Germline V gene lookup returns CDR1 SGHDT and CDR2 YYEEEE. This CDR3 is 15 amino acids long. CDR3 nucleotides: TGTGCCAGCAGCTTGGGAATCAGGCTTGCCTACGAGCAGTACTTC. It encodes CASSLGIRLAYEQYF.

The CDR3 loop is CAWSMAGVMRGEQFF. The CDR3 DNA sequence: TGTGCCTGGAGTATGGCGGGAGTGATGAGGGGTGAGCAGTTCTTC. The chain recombines TRBV30 with TRBJ2-1, with 7 bases matching TRBD2. The CDR3 length is 15 residues. V dropped 2 bases and J dropped 9; count of bases not matched to a gene: 13. From germline, CDR1 is GTSNPN and CDR2 SVGIG (reference sequence).

The V call is TRBV27, the J call TRBJ2-3, with TRBD2 identical over 10 bases. The CDR3 has 16 residues. Germline CDR1 is MNHEY and CDR2 is SMNVEV (reference sequence). V shed 6 bases, J shed 1 base, and the junction held 7 bases outside the gene matches. CDR3 region: CASRTGTSARTDTQYF. The CDR3, as DNA: TGTGCCAGCAGAACGGGGACTAGCGCCCGCACAGATACGCAGTATTTT.

V and J are TRBV18 and TRBJ1-3; no definite D call. Trimming pared 2 bases from V and 0 bases from J, leaving 11 bases between. The CDR3 spans 16 residues. CDR1 and CDR2 from the germline V gene are KGHSH and LQKENI. CDR3 nucleotides: TGTGCCAGCTCACCAGTAGGGCAGGACTCTGGAAACACCATATATTTT. This translates into CASSPVGQDSGNTIYF. Full variable domain (rest looked up from reference TRBV18 and TRBJ1-3): NAGVMQNPRHLVRRRGQEARLRCSPMKGHSHVYWYRQLPEEGLKFMVYLQKENIIDESGMPKERFSAEFPKEGPSILRIQQVVRGDSAAYFCASSPVGQDSGNTIYFGEGSWLTVV.

The chain recombines TRBV11-3 with TRBJ1-2; D perhaps matches TRBD1 (5 bases). V dropped 4 bases and J dropped 4 bases, with 10 bases sitting between them. CDR3 length: 13 residues. Germline CDR1 reads SGHNT; CDR2 reads YENEEA. The CDR3 region is CASSWGGVYGYTF. The CDR3 DNA follows: TGTGCCAGCAGCTGGGGGGGAGTCTATGGCTACACCTTC.

The chain links TRBV5-5 to TRBJ1-3; D may be TRBD1 (5 bases). CDR1 SGHKS and CDR2 YYEKEE come from the germline V gene (reference sequence). V gave up 4 bases and J gave up 1 base, with 12 bases separating them. The CDR3 extends over 15 amino acids. The CDR3 DNA reads as TGTGCCAGCAGCCCCCGCGGGGGTTCTGGAAACACCATATATTTT. Translated, it gives CASSPRGGSGNTIYF.